This T cell receptor (beta chain) was found in a study of CD8 T cells in ankylosing spondylitis. Whole-study findings and limits: Within peripheral blood, clones linked to disease were CD8+ and relatively rare. Reactive arthritis synovial fluid and blood were previously reported to contain some motif variants. A motif of 7 to 9 highly homologous TCR beta variants was seen as apparently characteristic of ankylosing spondylitis blood.

Construction of TCR beta libraries was performed using quantitative 5'-RACE with molecular barcodes. Via MiXCR, TCRdb re-called the 5' RACE reads, giving one row per CDR3 protein. The data hold some 38,000 distinct CDR3 sequences, with around 10% observed a single time. Note on this clonotype: Its matching antigen is unknown.

Sequencing used blood, either unsorted or a sorted T cell fraction (not recorded which). This receptor was identified in a male donor with ankylosing spondylitis or in good health (not recorded which).

The CDR3 is CATSERGVTDTQYF. The CDR3 region has the DNA TGTGCCACCAGTGAGCGGGGGGTGACAGATACGCAGTATTTT. V is TRBV24-1 and J is TRBJ2-3, with 8 bases aligning to TRBD2. Germline V gives CDR1 KGHDR, CDR2 SFDVKD. V lost 4 bases to trimming and J lost 3 bases; unmatched junction nucleotides: 2. This CDR3 spans 14 amino acids.